The next 14 T cell receptor beta chains were all read from a single sample in a study of blood T cell repertoires in COVID-19 (dated by TCRdb to 2020 to 2021). Receptor libraries were prepared by the immunoSEQ multiplex PCR assay. Drawn from immuneACCESS, this table holds only the in-frame rearrangements with V and J called that TCRdb kept. Clones are partly lost; checked studies trace under half to an unresolved V gene and leave the rest unexplained. Within this sample are approximately 170,000 clones, with about 87% of them counted one time only. The ten largest account for 20% to 30% of the sample. Sequencing input: peripheral blood. The receptors come from a man between 60 and 70 years old with acute or convalescent COVID-19.

The V call is TRBV30, the J call TRBJ2-1; 9 bases agree with TRBD2. CDR1 is GTSNPN, CDR2 SVGIG, per germline (reference sequence). V gave up 0 bases and J gave up 9 bases; unmatched junction bases: 9. CDR3 length: 15 amino acids. The CDR3 sequence is CAWSVSSGGNGEQFF. The CDR3 region has the DNA TGTGCCTGGAGTGTTAGTAGCGGGGGCAACGGTGAGCAGTTCTTC.

The rearrangement links TRBV2 to TRBJ1-4, with 8 nucleotides matching TRBD1. CDR3 size: 14 residues. V shed 4 bases, J shed 7 bases, and the junction held 5 bases outside the gene matches. CDR1 and CDR2 from the germline V gene are SNHLY and FYNNEI. The CDR3 DNA reads as TGTGCCAGCAGTGCGGACAGGGCTACTGAAAAACTGTTTTTT. Translated: CASSADRATEKLFF.

V and J are TRBV5-6 and TRBJ2-7; the match to TRBD1 covers 9 bases. V was pared by 4 bases and J by 5 bases, with 10 bases of the junction left unmatched. Germline V CDR1 and CDR2: SGHDT, YYEEEE. The CDR3 consists of 15 residues. DNA of the CDR3: TGTGCCAGCAGCGTTCGGACAGGGGTCGGCCACGAGCAGTACGTC. Its protein is CASSVRTGVGHEQYV.

The chain uses TRBV18 and TRBJ2-3; 11 nucleotides match TRBD2. Germline values: CDR1 KGHSH, CDR2 LQKENI. The CDR3 contains 16 residues. V shed 5 bases, J shed 3 bases, and the junction held 7 bases outside the gene matches. The CDR3 here is CASSKETSGMTDTQYF. The CDR3 bases are TGTGCCAGCTCAAAAGAGACTAGCGGGATGACAGATACGCAGTATTTT.

V and J are TRBV19 and TRBJ1-1; D possibly corresponds to TRBD1 (6 bases). Germline CDR1 LNHDA, CDR2 SQIVND (reference sequence). The CDR3 is 15 residues long. Trimming shortened V by 3 bases and J by 1 base, and 12 bases separated the two germline ends. CDR3 protein: CASSIRPGENTEAFF. The CDR3 DNA is TGTGCCAGTAGTATTCGTCCAGGGGAGAACACTGAAGCTTTCTTT.

The chain couples TRBV6-5 to TRBJ2-3; 11 bases match TRBD2. The CDR3 is 16 amino acids. Per germline, CDR1 MNHEY and CDR2 SVGAGI. The junction had 7 bases not matched to a gene; V was cut back by 4 bases and J by 4 bases. The CDR3 DNA sequence: TGTGCCAGCAGTTGGTTAGCGGGGGGGCGGCCAGATACGCAGTATTTT. Translating it yields CASSWLAGGRPDTQYF.

The chain couples TRBV3-1 (or the pseudogene TRBV3-2) to TRBJ1-6, with unresolved D. The CDR3 length is 13 residues. The V and J ends lost 8 bases and 5 bases respectively, with 10 bases between them. CDR1 is LGHDT and CDR2 is YNNKEL in the germline V gene (reference sequence). CDR3 loop: CASRSRDNSPLHF. As DNA, the CDR3 is TGTGCCAGCCGAAGCCGAGATAATTCACCCCTCCACTTT.

V usage is TRBV30 and J usage is TRBJ2-5; 9 bases agree with TRBD2. V dropped 6 bases and J dropped 4; count of bases not matched to a gene: 12. The CDR3 sequence is 15 residues long. Germline V gene data show CDR1 as GTSNPN and CDR2 as SVGIG (reference sequence). CDR3 in amino acids: CACRSSGSRGETQYF. Here the CDR3 DNA reads TGTGCCTGTAGAAGTAGCGGGAGCAGGGGAGAGACCCAGTACTTC.

This clone was counted once. This chain links TRBV19 with TRBJ1-4; D perhaps matches TRBD1 (5 bases). The germline V and J ends were trimmed by 5 bases and 8 bases, with 15 bases remaining between them. This CDR3 is 14 amino acids long. Per the germline V gene, CDR1 is LNHDA and CDR2 is SQIVND (reference sequence). CDR3 in amino acids: CASSDSSAGEKLFF. The CDR3 region has the DNA TGTGCCAGTAGTGACAGCTCTGCCGGGGAAAAACTGTTTTTT. Looking up the rest from reference TRBV19 and TRBJ1-4 gives the full variable domain: DGGITQSPKYLFRKEGQNVTLSCEQNLNHDAMYWYRQDPGQGLRLIYYSQIVNDFQKGDIAEGYSVSREKKESFPLTVTSAQKNPTAFYLCASSDSSAGEKLFFGSGTQLSVL.

The chain joins TRBV5-1 to TRBJ1-6; maybe TRBD1 (6 bases). The length of the CDR3 is 16 residues. V shed 4 bases and J shed 5 bases, with 16 bases lying between them. Germline loops: CDR1 SGHRS, CDR2 YFSETQ. The CDR3 loop is CASSAIGTTNNSPLHF. DNA for the CDR3: TGCGCCAGCAGCGCCATAGGGACAACTAATAATTCACCCCTCCACTTT.

The count of this clone is one. This rearrangement joins TRBV4-1 to TRBJ1-6; 10 nucleotides line up with TRBD1. This CDR3 region has 17 residues. Germline trimming cut 6 bases from V and 0 bases from J; bases unmatched to any gene: 5. Germline CDR1 MGHRA, CDR2 YSYEKL. The CDR3 loop reads CASRGQGLSSYNSPLHF. CDR3 in DNA: TGCGCCAGCAGGGGACAGGGGCTAAGCTCCTATAATTCACCCCTCCACTTT.

This clone has just one count. The chain has TRBV24-1 and TRBJ2-2, with D maybe TRBD1 (6 bases). The V gene lost 5 bases and the J gene lost 6 bases, with 15 bases spanning the gap. Germline loops: CDR1 KGHDR, CDR2 SFDVKD. This CDR3 is built from 15 residues. CDR3 region: CATSGTGMGAGELFF. CDR3 DNA sequence: TGTGCCACCAGTGGCACAGGGATGGGTGCCGGGGAGCTGTTTTTT.

V usage is TRBV7-8 and J usage is TRBJ2-1; 10 bases agree with TRBD2. The junction had 15 bases not matched to a gene; V was cut back by 7 bases and J by 0 bases. Germline V gene sequence: CDR1 SGHVS, CDR2 FQNEAQ. There are 19 residues in the CDR3. The CDR3 DNA reads as TGTGCCAGCACCCCCGGCCTAGCGGGGGTTCCGAGCTCCTACAATGAGCAGTTCTTC. Protein sequence: CASTPGLAGVPSSYNEQFF.

The CDR3, as DNA: TGTGCCAGCAGCCAGATCGGGTGGGAGGCCGAGACCCAGTACTTC. Translation: CASSQIGWEAETQYF. This chain connects TRBV11-2 to TRBJ2-5, with D possibly being TRBD2 (6 bases). Trimming stripped 5 bases from V and 5 bases from J, with 18 bases between. Germline V gene lookup returns CDR1 SGHAT and CDR2 FQNNGV. CDR3 length: 15 amino acids.